This T cell receptor (beta chain) was sequenced in a study of beta chain features in type 1 diabetes. Points from the study as a whole: Moderate yet significant TCRB CDR3 shortening was seen in Type 1 diabetes patients in all four CD4+ subsets.

Expressed TCRB transcripts were sequenced after all isolated RNA was converted to cDNA. The protocol was immunoSEQ multiplex PCR, while the TCRdb copy is restricted to in-frame clones and leaves out a portion. The data hold over 600,000 clones, with around 12% observed a single time. Concerning this clone itself: Antigen unknown.

The V gene's germline CDR1 is SQVTM and CDR2 ANQGSEA. V shed 4 bases and J shed 7 bases, with 10 bases lying between them. The CDR3 covers 12 residues. This receptor was obtained from a man younger than 40 with type 1 diabetes. Material: naive CD4+ T cells from blood. This sequence joins TRBV29-1 and TRBJ2-2; D gene ambiguous. In DNA form, the CDR3 reads TGCAGCGTTGCGTGGGCGAACGGGGAGCTGTTTTTT. This sequence encodes CSVAWANGELFF.